Listed below are T cell receptor beta chains from one sample, sequenced in a study of blood T cell repertoires in COVID-19. Only in-frame clones appear in the TCRdb table, and some are missing; sequencing was by immunoSEQ multiplex PCR. The data show 30,000 or so clones, with around 90% seen just once and roughly 1.6% held by the top ten. Sequencing was done on a sample of peripheral blood. The receptors were gathered from a man between 60 and 75 years old with active COVID-19. Both conserved end residues are part of each CDR3. The D gene is left open where the match is weak. A row's size may be missing; if present it is once, few, many or a size class.

TRBV5-6	TRBD1	-	TRBJ1-1	TGTGCCAGCAGCTTGACCGGGACAGGGGATTCTGAAGCTTTCTTT	CASSLTGTGDSEAFF
TRBV6-5	-	few	TRBJ1-2	TGTGCCAGCAGTTACTCATCGGGAAACTATGGCTACACCTTC	CASSYSSGNYGYTF
TRBV6-5	TRBD1	-	TRBJ1-6	TGTGCCAGCAGAAATACAGGGGTCCATAATTCACCCCTCCACTTT	CASRNTGVHNSPLHF
TRBV6-5	-	-	TRBJ2-2	TGTGCCAGCAAATTAACAGCGAACACCGGGGAGCTGTTTTTT	CASKLTANTGELFF
TRBV10-3	-	-	TRBJ2-7	TGTGCCATCAGTGAGTCTGGTGATGGGGGGGAGCAGTACTTC	CAISESGDGGEQYF
TRBV6-5	-	few	TRBJ1-3	TGTGCCACGGGGGGAGCTGGAAACACCATATATTTT	CATGGAGNTIYF
TRBV5-6	-	-	TRBJ2-7	TGTGCCAGCACCATGGGAGGCGACGAGCAGTACTTC	CASTMGGDEQYF
TRBV5-1	-	-	TRBJ1-2	TGCGCCAGCAGCCGTAATGGACAGCCTAACTATGGCTACACCTTC	CASSRNGQPNYGYTF
TRBV29-1	TRBD1	-	TRBJ2-7	TGCAGCGTGGAGGGACAGGGCTACGAGCAGTACTTC	CSVEGQGYEQYF
TRBV7-9	TRBD2	-	TRBJ2-7	TGTGCCAGCAGCTCGACTAGCGGGGCCGTCTACGAGCAGTACTTC	CASSSTSGAVYEQYF
TRBV5-4	-	-	TRBJ1-2	TGTGCCAGCAGCCGTTGGGACACCTTTGCGTGGTACTATGGCTACACCTTC	CASSRWDTFAWYYGYTF
TRBV7-2	TRBD2	once	TRBJ2-5	TGTGCCAGCAGCTTAGATAGCGGGGTGGAGACCCAGTACTTC	CASSLDSGVETQYF
TRBV7-9	-	-	TRBJ1-1	TGTGCCAGCAGCTCCTTGGCCTCGAACACTGAAGCTTTCTTT	CASSSLASNTEAFF
TRBV19	-	-	TRBJ1-4	TGTGCCAGTAGTATCGGAGGGGTTGGAGAAAAACTGTTTTTT	CASSIGGVGEKLFF
TRBV29-1	TRBD1	-	TRBJ1-1	TGCAGCGTTGGAGGACAGGGATTCACTGAAGCTTTCTTT	CSVGGQGFTEAFF
TRBV29-1	-	-	TRBJ1-2	TGCAGCGTCCGAGCCCACGGGGGCTACACCTTC	CSVRAHGGYTF